These T cell receptor beta chains were read from a single sample in a study of blood T cells in healthy people across ages. TCRdb fed the 5' RACE reads into MiXCR, producing one record per CDR3 protein. The sample holds approximately 850,000 distinct CDR3 sequences, about 62% seen once. Sample: blood. Receptors were obtained from a man younger than 40 in good health. The CDR3 runs from the conserved cysteine through the conserved F or W. A D gene is named only where the DNA matches it firmly. A row's size may be missing; if present it is once, few, many or a size class.

d_call	v_call	j_call	clone_size	cdr3_aa	cdr3_nt
TRBD1	TRBV28	TRBJ1-5	.	CASNLGQVIQPQHF	TGTGCCAGCAATCTGGGACAGGTGATTCAGCCCCAGCATTTT
TRBD2	TRBV5-1	TRBJ2-5	.	CASSRTSGRASEQYF	TGCGCCAGCAGCAGGACTAGCGGGAGGGCCAGTGAGCAGTACTTC
.	TRBV10-3	TRBJ1-6	few	CAISESVYGSPLHF	TGTGCCATCAGTGAGTCGGTATATGGATCACCCCTCCACTTT
.	TRBV11-1	TRBJ2-7	few	CASSSYPRDYEQYF	TGTGCCAGCAGCTCCTACCCCAGAGACTACGAGCAGTACTTC
TRBD1	TRBV20-1	TRBJ2-7	.	CSARSRTGGVYEQYF	TGCAGTGCTAGATCCCGGACAGGGGGTGTCTACGAGCAGTACTTC
.	TRBV7-8	TRBJ2-1	.	CASSLARGGEGINEQFF	TGTGCCAGCAGCTTAGCCCGGGGCGGAGAAGGAATCAATGAGCAGTTCTTC
.	TRBV4-3	TRBJ2-3	.	CASSQERTGMTDTQYF	TGCGCCAGCAGCCAAGAGAGAACAGGGATGACAGATACGCAGTATTTT
.	TRBV7-9	TRBJ1-4	.	CASSFGLQSVTNEKLFF	TGTGCCAGCAGCTTCGGGTTGCAGTCCGTAACTAATGAAAAACTGTTTTTT
.	TRBV12-3/TRBV12-4	TRBJ2-7	.	CASSFEKGYYEQYF	TGTGCCAGCAGTTTTGAGAAAGGGTACTACGAGCAGTACTTC
TRBD1	TRBV29-1	TRBJ2-3	.	CSVRTGASTDTQYF	TGCAGCGTACGGACAGGGGCGAGTACAGATACGCAGTATTTT
.	TRBV6-5	TRBJ2-5	.	CASSYISGRCGEQYF	TGTGCCAGCAGTTACATCTCGGGGAGGTGTGGTGAGCAGTACTTC